Below, 6 T cell receptor beta chains from the same sample are listed, as sequenced in a study of control samples from healthy donors and cancer patients. Generated by immunoSEQ multiplex PCR, the TCRdb table keeps only in-frame clones and is missing some. Of 150,000 or so clones listed, about 90% were seen once; the top ten hold more than 10%. Sequencing was performed on blood. These receptors were obtained from a man aged 25-45 years in good health.

The chain's CDR3 is CASSEILGQKANYGYTF. The CDR3 DNA sequence: TGTGCCAGCAGTGAAATCTTGGGACAGAAAGCGAACTATGGCTACACCTTC. The rearrangement joins TRBV6-1 to TRBJ1-2; 7 bases align to TRBD1. This CDR3 is 17 amino acids long. From germline, CDR1 is MNHNS and CDR2 SASEGT. J lost 2 bases, V lost 2 bases, and 11 bases had no gene match.

The chain uses TRBV7-2 and TRBJ2-3, with D hard to call. This CDR3 spans 13 amino acids. Trimming shortened V by 4 bases and J by 1 base, and 6 bases separated the two germline ends. Germline CDR1 and CDR2: SGHTA and FQGNSA. The CDR3 DNA is TGTGCCAGCAGCTCTATGGGCACAGATACGCAGTATTTT. Its translation is CASSSMGTDTQYF. Full variable domain (missing parts from reference TRBV7-2 and TRBJ2-3): GAGVSQSPSNKVTEKGKDVELRCDPISGHTALYWYRQSLGQGLEFLIYFQGNSAPDKSGLPSDRFSAERTGGSVSTLTIQRTQQEDSAVYLCASSSMGTDTQYFGPGTRLTVL.

This sequence joins TRBV4-2 and TRBJ2-7, with D possibly matching TRBD2 (5 bases). The V gene's germline CDR1 is LGHNA and CDR2 YNFKEQ. The V end lost 6 bases, the J end lost 3 bases, and 12 bases lay between the germline ends. CDR3 length: 13 amino acids. CDR3 bases: TGTGCCAGCAGAGAAGACGGGAACTACGAGCAGTACTTC. This sequence encodes CASREDGNYEQYF.

V is TRBV11-3 and J is TRBJ1-1; TRBD1 might be the D (5 bases). CDR3 size: 13 residues. From germline, CDR1 is SGHNT and CDR2 YENEEA. Trimming pared 3 bases from V and 5 bases from J, leaving 10 bases between. The CDR3 DNA follows: TGTGCCAGCAGCTTCTCAGGGAAGACTGAAGCTTTCTTT. Its protein product is CASSFSGKTEAFF.

This clone appeared a few times. The rearrangement uses TRBV5-1 and TRBJ2-3, with TRBD2 matching over 11 bases. With V trimmed by 2 bases and J by 5 bases, 7 bases remained unmatched. Per germline, CDR1 SGHRS and CDR2 YFSETQ. CDR3 size: 16 residues. CDR3 sequence: CASSLLTSGAGDTQYF. Here the CDR3 DNA reads TGCGCCAGCAGCTTACTGACTAGCGGGGCTGGAGATACGCAGTATTTT.

V is TRBV7-6 and J is TRBJ1-2, with D perhaps matching TRBD1 (6 bases). V lost 5 bases, J lost 2 bases, and 15 bases lay in between. The CDR3 is made up of 15 amino acids. The germline CDR1 and CDR2 sequences are SGHVS and FNYEAQ. CDR3 bases: TGTGCCAGCAGCCAGTCGGGACAACGAAACTATGGCTACACCTTC. Residues: CASSQSGQRNYGYTF.